This note documents a single T cell receptor (beta chain) sequence. This specimen comes from a study of T-cell memory formation after mild COVID-19. The V end lost 0 bases, the J end lost 4 bases, and 9 bases lay between the germline ends. The CDR3 is 14 amino acids. CDR1 and CDR2 (germline): KGHSH, LQKENI. Constant-segment primers were used for 5'RACE, and the resulting TCR alpha and TCR beta cDNA libraries carried sample barcodes and UMIs. TCRdb called the 5' RACE reads again in MiXCR, with one record for every CDR3 protein. Found here are about 500,000 distinct CDR3 sequences, roughly 20% of them singletons; the top ten hold around an eighth.

This chain uses TRBV18 with TRBJ1-1; the D is unclear. The source is an adult woman who had mild COVID-19 (a few samples of this study predate the infection). Cell type and time point are not known. Sequenced material: PBMCs or a T cell subset sorted from them (not recorded which). The CDR3 sequence: CASSPPNEVTEAFF. CDR3 DNA: TGTGCCAGCTCACCACCGAATGAGGTCACTGAAGCTTTCTTT.